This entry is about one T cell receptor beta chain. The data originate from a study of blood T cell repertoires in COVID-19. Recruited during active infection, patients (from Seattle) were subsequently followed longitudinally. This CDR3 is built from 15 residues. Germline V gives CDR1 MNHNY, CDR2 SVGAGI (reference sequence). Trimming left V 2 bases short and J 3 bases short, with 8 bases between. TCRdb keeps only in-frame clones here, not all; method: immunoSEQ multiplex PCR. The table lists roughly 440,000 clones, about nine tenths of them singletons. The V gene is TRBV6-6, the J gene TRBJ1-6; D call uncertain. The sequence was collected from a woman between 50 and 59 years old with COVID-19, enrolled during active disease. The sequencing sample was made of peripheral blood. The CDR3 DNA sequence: TGTGCCAGCAGTTACGAGGATAGCTATAATTCACCCCTCCACTTT. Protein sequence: CASSYEDSYNSPLHF.